This TCR beta chain is drawn from a study of beta chain features in type 1 diabetes. Study results and caveats: Possibly, sequencing cDNA over-represented cells that had high TCR expression levels.

Reverse transcription of all isolated RNA meant that expressed TCRB transcripts were sequenced. Assay used: immunoSEQ multiplex PCR; TCRdb lists only in-frame clones, some missing. The table includes some 410,000 clones, 10% to 12% detected once. This clone came up a few times. No antigen is known for it. CDR3 length equals 12 residues. Trimming removed 4 bases at V and 5 bases at J, with 7 bases between. CDR1 is MDHEN and CDR2 is SYDVKM in the germline V gene. The sequencing sample was made of naive CD4+ T cells from blood. The source is a young woman in good health. The chain uses TRBV28 and TRBJ2-3; the D gene is possibly TRBD2 (6 bases). CDR3 nucleotide sequence: TGTGCCAGCAGTTGGGGGGTAGATACGCAGTATTTT. Translated, it gives CASSWGVDTQYF.